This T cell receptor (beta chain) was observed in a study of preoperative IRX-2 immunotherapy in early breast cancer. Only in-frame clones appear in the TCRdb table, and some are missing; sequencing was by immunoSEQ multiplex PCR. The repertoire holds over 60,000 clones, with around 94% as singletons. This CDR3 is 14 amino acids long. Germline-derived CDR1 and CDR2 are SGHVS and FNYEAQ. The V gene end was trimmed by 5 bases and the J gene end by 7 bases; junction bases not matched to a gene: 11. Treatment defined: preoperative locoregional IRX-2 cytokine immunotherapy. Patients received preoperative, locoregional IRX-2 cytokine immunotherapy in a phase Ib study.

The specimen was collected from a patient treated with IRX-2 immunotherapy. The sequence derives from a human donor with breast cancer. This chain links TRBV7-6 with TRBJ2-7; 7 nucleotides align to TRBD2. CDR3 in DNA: TGTGCCAGCAGCCGTTGGGCCCGGGGAGGGGAGCAGTACTTC. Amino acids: CASSRWARGGEQYF.